This T cell receptor beta chain was sequenced for a study of blood T cell dynamics during melanoma immunotherapy. Study overall: Metastatic melanoma patients received first-line pembrolizumab or nivolumab plus ipilimumab.

Broader study findings: It remained unknown if the driving T cell clones were melanoma-specific.

Germline values: CDR1 MNHEY, CDR2 SVGAGI. V lost 2 bases to trimming and J lost 7 bases, with 12 bases between them. There are 13 residues in the CDR3. Only in-frame clones appear in the TCRdb table, and some are missing; sequencing was by immunoSEQ multiplex PCR. The data show more than 6,000 clones, approximately 88% seen once. Worth noting for this clone: The antigen remains undetermined.

The time point is: pre-treatment baseline. At 12 weeks after first infusion, RECIST 1.1 defined response for most patients. This clonotype was sampled from a human donor with melanoma. Some clones in this sample may be carry-over from other donors' samples. The chain combines TRBV6-5 with TRBJ2-7, with D tentatively TRBD2 (5 bases). This specimen consisted of blood, obtained from a patient treated with checkpoint blockade. Written as DNA, the CDR3 is TGTGCCAGCAGTTACACCTCGGGGTTGGAGCAGTACTTC. Translated: CASSYTSGLEQYF.